This T cell receptor beta chain emerged from a study of PD-L1 blockade in urothelial cancer (dated by TCRdb to the late 2010s). In the study overall: Therapy was started in about 2014 for all patients, and atezolizumab 1,200 mg was administered intravenously every 3 weeks. About 90% of the roughly 30 patients were identified as males with urothelial cancer of bladder origin, and a prior smoking history was reported by 18 of 29 patients. Patients had an ECOG performance status of 0 or 1 and had received between 0 and 3 prior chemotherapy regimens. Blood samples were analyzed at two time points: 3 weeks after treatment start (second dose) and 6 weeks after treatment start. Blood samples gave a median of roughly 150,000 T cells and 80,000 to 95,000 unique TCRs, with a median clonality of approximately 0.08. An exploratory multi-omic analysis was conducted of the somatic, immune and clinical correlates of response to PD-L1 blockade with atezolizumab in urothelial cancer. Pretreatment tumor samples, along with matched peripheral blood collected serially before and after atezolizumab treatment, underwent TCR sequencing. Durable clinical benefit was defined as progression-free survival longer than 6 months, and TCR features were also tested against progression-free and overall survival. In the same patients, pretreatment tumors underwent whole exome sequencing and RNA sequencing in addition to TCR sequencing. About 10 patients achieved durable clinical benefit and roughly 20 did not. Pretreatment blood TCR-seq was available for about 27 patients, at least one posttreatment blood collection was obtained for approximately 25 patients, and tumor TCR-seq was available for approximately 25 patients. Results the study describes overall, beyond this receptor: Improved progression-free and overall survival was found to be associated with pretreatment peripheral blood TCR clonality below the median. Among patients with durable benefit, tumor-associated TCR clones showed greater expansion in peripheral blood 3 weeks after treatment started (n of about 21, p = 0.022). Because of the small sample size (n ≈ 30) and the many exploratory analyses performed, the results are intended to be regarded as hypothesis-generating.

Regarding this clone: Its antigen specificity is not known. Base qualities were left out, and no much larger clone turns up one base away.

In the germline V gene, CDR1 corresponds to MNHNS and CDR2 to SASEGT. The CDR3, cysteine through phenylalanine, is 15 amino acids long. Solely the CDR3 DNA is kept, with 45 bases framed from the first base. Trimmed from V: 6 bases; trimmed from J: 5 bases; junction bases lacking a gene match: 6. Synthetic TCR analog templates were spiked into each PCR to estimate absolute template abundance from read counts. Using the immunoSEQ assay, TCRbeta CDR3 regions were amplified from genomic DNA with bias-controlled V and J gene primers. Sequencing of rearranged TCRbeta segments was done at approximately 20X coverage. Per the source publication's procedure: Sequencing errors were corrected by clustering and CDR3s were annotated against IMGT to assign V, D and J genes. Only productive TCRbeta rearrangements were used in downstream analyses, excluding out-of-frame or stop-codon sequences. Clonality was calculated as one minus the Shannon entropy normalized by the log of the number of unique productive sequences. Fisher's exact test with Benjamini-Hochberg correction, using a cutoff of adjusted p below 0.01, was how clones that differed between time points or between blood and tumor were identified. TCRdb mirrors the immuneACCESS table, restricted to in-frame sequences. Some clones are absent from its copies; in checked studies, under half trace to an unresolved V gene, and the reason for the others is unknown. V and J calls and clone size follow that table, whereas D and trimming were derived from the DNA. Here the sample has 100,000 to 150,000 clones; more than 75% occur a single time. The ten top clones hold approximately 2.4% of the sample.

The time point label of this sample denotes: peripheral blood 6 weeks after treatment start. The cohort comprised around 30 patients with locally advanced or metastatic urothelial carcinoma treated at Memorial Sloan Kettering on a trial protocol. Peripheral blood mononuclear cells were collected pretreatment and during treatment, with between 1 and 8 total time points obtained per patient. The Qiagen DNeasy Blood extraction kit was used to purify genomic DNA from total PBMCs and from tumor samples. PBMCs were collected pretreatment and during treatment, and were isolated and stored as previously described.

The rearranged chain carries TRBV6-1 and TRBJ1-6; 8 central bases correspond to TRBD1. The sequence was collected from a man aged 50-60 years with urothelial cancer. The sequencing here drew on PBMCs, taken around atezolizumab (anti-PD-L1) treatment. The CDR3 region reads CASRGGQVDNSPLHF. The sequence in DNA is TGTGCCAGCAGGGGGGGACAGGTGGATAATTCACCCCTCCACTTT.